Only a few counts were recorded for the clone carrying this TCR beta chain. The data belong to a study of blood T cells in healthy people across ages. V gave up 1 base and J gave up 1 base, with 16 bases separating them. The germline gives CDR1 SGHNT, CDR2 YENEEA. The length of the CDR3 is 17 residues. A second about 7 to 12 cycle PCR used barcoded and J-beta primers. TCRdb fed the 5' RACE reads into MiXCR, producing one record per CDR3 protein. This table has 500,000 to 600,000 distinct CDR3 sequences, 27% appearing once. This clonotype was obtained from a woman aged 70 to 79 in good health. Sequencing input: blood. V is TRBV11-3 and J is TRBJ2-5; D may correspond to TRBD1 or TRBD2 (5 bases each). The CDR3 reads CASSLVRSGRVQETQYF. The CDR3 nucleotides are TGTGCCAGCAGCTTAGTCCGCTCGGGACGGGTCCAAGAGACCCAGTACTTC.